Below are 26 T cell receptor beta chains sequenced from a single sample in a study of blood T cell repertoires in COVID-19. Only in-frame clones appear in the TCRdb table, and some are missing; sequencing was by immunoSEQ multiplex PCR. The repertoire holds about 130,000 clones, with over 75% as singletons. Input material: peripheral blood. The receptors here all came from a man under 40 with COVID-19, enrolled during active disease.

J is TRBJ1-2 and V is TRBV7-9; no definite D call. V lost 1 base, J lost 4 bases, and 7 bases lay in between. Germline CDR1 is SEHNR and CDR2 is FQNEAQ (reference sequence). This CDR3 is 13 amino acids long. The CDR3 sequence is CASSLVAVYGYTF. CDR3 nucleotide sequence: TGTGCCAGCAGCTTAGTGGCGGTCTATGGCTACACCTTC.

The chain combines TRBV28 with TRBJ2-3; TRBD2 matches at 7 bases. V was clipped by 5 bases and J by 7 bases; unmatched bases: 18. The CDR3 has 17 amino acids. CDR1 MDHEN and CDR2 SYDVKM come from the germline V gene. CDR3 nucleotide sequence: TGTGCCAGCAGTCCGCCTTTCCGGGGGGTCTGGACATATACGCAGTATTTT. This encodes CASSPPFRGVWTYTQYF.

The chain couples TRBV2 to TRBJ1-2; D gene uncertain. The ends were cut back, 4 bases at V and 0 bases at J, with 15 bases in the middle. The length of the CDR3 is 16 residues. In germline, CDR1 is SNHLY, CDR2 FYNNEI. CDR3 loop: CASSGISGGANYGYTF. CDR3 bases: TGTGCCAGCAGTGGAATTTCGGGAGGAGCTAACTATGGCTACACCTTC.

Here the CDR3 reads CASSRAGYTGELFF. The CDR3 nucleotides read TGTGCCAGCAGCAGGGCAGGGTACACCGGGGAGCTGTTTTTT. The V call is TRBV9, the J call TRBJ2-2; a possible D gene is TRBD1 (5 bases). The V gene's germline CDR1 is SGDLS and CDR2 YYNGEE. Trimming shortened V by 4 bases and J by 3 bases, and 10 bases separated the two germline ends. CDR3 length equals 14 residues.

V and J are TRBV25-1 and TRBJ1-2; perhaps TRBD1 as D (5 bases). This CDR3 spans 12 amino acids. Germline V gene lookup returns CDR1 MGHDK and CDR2 SYGVNS. Trimming pared 2 bases from V and 6 bases from J, leaving 7 bases between. CDR3 amino acids: CASSEGGDGYTF. The CDR3 nucleotides read TGTGCCAGCAGTGAAGGAGGGGATGGCTACACCTTC.

CDR3 residues: CASSLSGTRTEQFF. In DNA form, the CDR3 reads TGTGCCAGCAGTTTATCGGGGACTAGAACTGAGCAGTTCTTC. The chain joins TRBV27 to TRBJ2-1; 8 bases map to TRBD2. CDR3 size: 14 residues. Looked up from germline, CDR1 is MNHEY and CDR2 is SMNVEV (reference sequence). V shed 0 bases, J shed 9 bases, and the junction held 4 bases outside the gene matches.

This clone occurred a few times. The genes are TRBV6-1 and TRBJ2-5; the match to TRBD1 covers 8 bases. Germline CDR1 MNHNS, CDR2 SASEGT. CDR3 length equals 12 residues. Trimming took 2 bases from V and 12 from J; bases not matched to a gene: 5. The CDR3 reads CASSETQGAKYF. CDR3 nucleotide sequence: TGTGCCAGCAGTGAAACTCAGGGGGCGAAGTACTTC.

This clone was counted between two and nine times. V and J are TRBV24-1 and TRBJ2-2, with D possibly matching TRBD1 (6 bases). Germline lookup yields CDR1 KGHDR and CDR2 SFDVKD. The CDR3 contains 15 residues. V lost 6 bases to trimming and J lost 3 bases, with 13 bases between them. CDR3 loop: CATSTGIRDTGELFF. CDR3 in DNA: TGTGCCACCAGTACAGGGATTCGAGACACCGGGGAGCTGTTTTTT.

The gene calls are TRBV19 and TRBJ2-2; the match to TRBD1 covers 8 bases. This CDR3 comprises 15 residues. Germline V gene sequence: CDR1 LNHDA, CDR2 SQIVND (reference sequence). The trim removed 5 bases at V and 5 bases at J, leaving 7 bases unmatched. The chain's CDR3 is CASSGRQGATGELFF. The CDR3 DNA reads as TGTGCCAGTAGTGGGCGGCAGGGGGCTACCGGGGAGCTGTTTTTT.

The chain carries TRBV18 and TRBJ1-2, with a weak D call TRBD1 (6 bases). The CDR3 has 13 amino acids. Between the trimmed V and J ends, which lost 3 bases and 6 bases, there was a span of 11 bases. Germline V gives CDR1 KGHSH, CDR2 LQKENI. The CDR3 DNA reads as TGTGCCAGCTCACCCCAGGGGCATGATGGCTACACCTTC. It encodes CASSPQGHDGYTF.

The CDR3 is CASTVGQANTGELFF. The CDR3 DNA follows: TGTGCCAGCACCGTCGGACAGGCGAACACCGGGGAGCTGTTTTTT. The J gene is TRBJ2-2, the V gene TRBV7-8, with TRBD1 matching over 7 bases. The CDR3 covers 15 residues. V lost 7 bases to trimming and J lost 0 bases; unmatched junction nucleotides: 5. Germline CDR1 and CDR2: SGHVS and FQNEAQ.

The chain joins TRBV18 to TRBJ1-2, with TRBD1 as a possible D gene (6 bases). The CDR3 covers 16 residues. Trimming left V 3 bases short and J 1 base short, with 15 bases between. Looked up from germline, CDR1 is KGHSH and CDR2 is LQKENI. The CDR3 bases are TGTGCCAGCTCACCTCCAGGGGCAGGCGATAACTATGGCTACACCTTC. Translation: CASSPPGAGDNYGYTF.

The chain uses TRBV28 and TRBJ1-5; D uncertain. CDR3 length equals 15 residues. Trimming removed 5 bases from V and 0 bases from J, with 11 bases in between. Per the germline V gene, CDR1 is MDHEN and CDR2 is SYDVKM. The CDR3 is CASSQSPSSNQPQHF. DNA of the CDR3: TGTGCCAGCAGTCAAAGTCCCAGTAGCAATCAGCCCCAGCATTTT.

This clone was recorded a few times. The rearrangement uses TRBV10-3 and TRBJ1-2; 8 bases are a match to TRBD1. The CDR3 length is 15 residues. The V gene's germline CDR1 is ENHRY and CDR2 SYGVKD. Trimming removed 3 bases from V and 5 bases from J; junction bases left unmatched: 8. CDR3 in amino acids: CAISDIQGAGYGYTF. In nucleotides, the CDR3 is TGTGCCATCAGTGATATTCAGGGGGCAGGGTATGGCTACACCTTC.

CDR3 coding DNA: TGTGCCAGTAGTGTTACAGGGCTGGCACGCGAAAAACTGTTTTTT. It codes for CASSVTGLAREKLFF. J is TRBJ1-4 and V is TRBV19; possible D gene TRBD1, 6 bases. This CDR3 region has 15 residues. CDR1 and CDR2 (germline): LNHDA, SQIVND (reference sequence). The V gene lost 5 bases and the J gene lost 8 bases, with 18 bases spanning the gap.

The V gene is TRBV16, the J gene TRBJ1-5; D remains unclear. V lost 3 bases and J 7 bases, leaving 10 bases between the germline ends. This CDR3 is 13 amino acids long. CDR1 is KGHSY, CDR2 FQNENV, per germline. The CDR3 bases are TGTGCCAGCAGCCAGAGACGGGGACAGCCCCAGCATTTT. It codes for CASSQRRGQPQHF.

The DNA of the CDR3 is TGTGCCAGCAGCTTGGACCTTCGGGAGACCCAGTACTTC. Translation: CASSLDLRETQYF. The chain carries TRBV5-5 and TRBJ2-5; D ambiguous. The germline gives CDR1 SGHKS, CDR2 YYEKEE (reference sequence). This CDR3 region has 13 residues. The germline V and J ends were trimmed by 0 bases and 5 bases, with 8 bases remaining between them.

V usage is TRBV6-2 or TRBV6-3 and J usage is TRBJ1-5; a weak D match, TRBD1 (5 bases). Germline CDR1 is MNHEY and CDR2 is SVGEGT. V was clipped by 0 bases and J by 2 bases, with 8 bases between them. The CDR3 consists of 15 residues. CDR3 nucleotides: TGTGCCAGCAGTTACTCGATACAGGGCAATCAGCCCCAGCATTTT. Its translation: CASSYSIQGNQPQHF.

The chain carries TRBV6-5 and TRBJ2-6; no definite D call. The CDR3 extends over 13 amino acids. Between the trimmed V and J ends, which lost 2 bases and 5 bases, there was a span of 4 bases. Per the germline V gene, CDR1 is MNHEY and CDR2 is SVGAGI. The CDR3 coding sequence is TGTGCCAGCAGTTACGAGAGGGCCAACGTCCTGACTTTC. It yields the protein CASSYERANVLTF.

The chain recombines TRBV6-5 with TRBJ2-7; weak D call: TRBD2 (7 bases). Per the germline V gene, CDR1 is MNHEY and CDR2 is SVGAGI. Between the trimmed V and J ends, which lost 2 bases and 4 bases, there was a span of 15 bases. The CDR3 covers 15 residues. CDR3 coding DNA: TGTGCCAGCAGTTACGAGGCCAGGGGAGGGTACGAGCAGTACTTC. This translates into CASSYEARGGYEQYF.

The rearrangement uses TRBV6-5 and TRBJ2-5; the match to TRBD1 covers 7 bases. Trimming removed 6 bases from V and 4 bases from J; junction bases left unmatched: 11. CDR1 and CDR2 (germline): MNHEY, SVGAGI. The CDR3 extends over 15 amino acids. Written as DNA, the CDR3 is TGTGCCAGCAGGCTTGGGCCAGGGGGTGCAGAGACCCAGTACTTC. Residues: CASRLGPGGAETQYF.

The chain has TRBV5-1 and TRBJ2-7; 9 positions match TRBD1. CDR3 length: 15 residues. The germline V gene has CDR1 SGHRS and CDR2 YFSETQ. V lost 2 bases and J lost 5; bases outside the gene matches: 8. The CDR3 loop is CASSLPGQGVHEQYF. The CDR3 DNA sequence: TGCGCCAGCAGCTTACCGGGACAGGGAGTGCACGAGCAGTACTTC.

The genes are TRBV18 and TRBJ1-2; D perhaps matches TRBD1 (6 bases). Germline lookup yields CDR1 KGHSH and CDR2 LQKENI. The CDR3 has 15 amino acids. Trimming shortened V by 2 bases and J by 5 bases, and 15 bases separated the two germline ends. CDR3 in DNA: TGTGCCAGCTCACCAATTAGAGGACAGTGGTATGGCTACACCTTC. It codes for CASSPIRGQWYGYTF.

This clone was detected a few times. V usage is TRBV3-1 (or the pseudogene TRBV3-2) and J usage is TRBJ1-4, with 8 bases matching TRBD1. The V and J ends lost 4 bases and 7 bases, in that order; junction bases with no gene match: 8. This CDR3 is 15 amino acids long. Germline lookup yields CDR1 LGHDT and CDR2 YNNKEL (reference sequence). In nucleotides, the CDR3 is TGTGCCAGCAGCCCCGGGACAGGAGGGATTGAAAAACTGTTTTTT. Its translation: CASSPGTGGIEKLFF.

This clone has only a few counts. The chain joins TRBV7-9 to TRBJ2-3; a weak D match, TRBD2 (5 bases). With 2 bases removed from V and 5 bases from J, the gap between germline ends came to 20 bases. This CDR3 is built from 17 residues. Germline values: CDR1 SEHNR, CDR2 FQNEAQ (reference sequence). The CDR3 DNA is TGTGCCAGCAGCTTAAATGCTCTGGCGGGTCGGCGAGATACGCAGTATTTT. As protein: CASSLNALAGRRDTQYF.

CDR3 sequence: CASSDVAAQAGELFF. The CDR3 DNA sequence: TGTGCCAGCAGTGATGTAGCGGCCCAAGCCGGGGAGCTGTTTTTT. The V and J genes are TRBV6-1 and TRBJ2-2, with D maybe TRBD2 (6 bases). Germline CDR1 and CDR2: MNHNS and SASEGT. V was cut by 3 bases and J by 6 bases, with 14 bases left in between. This CDR3 spans 15 amino acids.